This T cell receptor beta chain was identified during a study of T cells in Graves' hyperthyroidism and ophthalmopathy. The sample holds a few counts of this clonotype. One end of the junction fails to match germline, which may point to a read error. The CDR3 is made up of 16 amino acids. Germline-derived CDR1 and CDR2 are SGHRS and YFSETQ. Amplification of TCR beta CDR3 regions used RNA as the template. Researchers ran a first-round RT-PCR on the TCR CDR3 using the HTBI primer set. TCRdb fed the multiplex PCR reads into MiXCR, producing one record per CDR3 protein. Here the sample spans about 740,000 distinct CDR3 sequences, 13% to 15% being singletons.

The sample was blood. This sequence was found in a woman aged 18-29 years with Graves' hyperthyroidism. V usage is TRBV5-1 and J usage is TRBJ2-1; the match to TRBD1 covers 8 bases. The CDR3 sequence: CASSRTGSPYYSEQFF. CDR3 in DNA: TGCGCCAGCAGCCGGACAGGGTCACCCTACTACAGTGAGCAGTTCTTC.